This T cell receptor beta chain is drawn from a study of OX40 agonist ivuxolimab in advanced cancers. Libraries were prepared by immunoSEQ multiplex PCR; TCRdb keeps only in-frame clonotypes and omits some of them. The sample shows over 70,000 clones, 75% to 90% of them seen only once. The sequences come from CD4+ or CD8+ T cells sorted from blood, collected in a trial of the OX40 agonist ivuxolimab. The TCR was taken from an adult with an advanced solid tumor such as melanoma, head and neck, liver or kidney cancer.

CDR3 residues: CASSLARGGQPQHF. The CDR3 DNA sequence: TGTGCCAGCAGCTTAGCACGGGGTGGGCAGCCCCAGCATTTT. The rearrangement uses TRBV7-8 and TRBJ1-5; D is unresolved. The CDR3 contains 14 residues. The V gene's germline CDR1 is SGHVS and CDR2 FQNEAQ. V was trimmed by 0 bases and J by 7 bases, leaving 10 bases between them.